These 19 T cell receptor beta chains originate from one sample sequenced in a study of molecular identifiers for immune sequencing clone quantification. TCRdb re-called the PCR reads through MiXCR, storing one row per CDR3 protein. The data contain about 500,000 distinct CDR3 sequences, 20% to 25% of them singletons. What was sequenced was naive CD8+ T cells from blood, with Jurkat cell RNA spiked in. Indicated subset: FACS-sorted CD8+CD4-CCR7+CD45RA+ naive T cells. The source is a human donor in good health. Some libraries in this study had Jurkat cell RNA spiked in.

The chain links TRBV12-3 or TRBV12-4 to TRBJ1-3; D gene unclear. The ends were cut back, 7 bases at V and 3 bases at J, with 16 bases in the middle. This CDR3 has 15 amino acids. Written as DNA, the CDR3 is TGTGCCAGCAACCTCCTGGAAGCGGGTGGAAACACCATATATTTT. Protein: CASNLLEAGGNTIYF.

The chain recombines TRBV15 with TRBJ1-1; no firm D call. CDR3 length equals 15 residues. Germline CDR1 is LNHNV and CDR2 is YYDKDF (reference sequence). Trimming took off 0 bases at V and 5 bases at J, with 13 bases between the two ends. Here the CDR3 DNA reads TGTGCCACCAGCAGAGATATGGCGGCCAATACTGAAGCTTTCTTT. It encodes CATSRDMAANTEAFF.

In its sample, this clonotype was seen a few times. This chain connects TRBV9 to TRBJ2-3, with 9 positions matching TRBD2. V was pared by 0 bases and J by 2 bases, with 13 bases of the junction left unmatched. There are 19 residues in the CDR3. The germline gives CDR1 SGDLS, CDR2 YYNGEE. The CDR3 region is CASSVDQVGLAGPTDTQYF. CDR3 DNA: TGTGCCAGCAGCGTAGATCAGGTGGGGCTAGCGGGGCCCACAGATACGCAGTATTTT.

This clonotype was seen a handful of times. V and J are TRBV4-3 and TRBJ2-2; D not resolved. Per germline, CDR1 LGHNA and CDR2 YSLEER. The CDR3 is 16 amino acids. Trimming removed 1 base at V and 0 bases at J, with 9 bases between. The CDR3, as DNA: TGCGCCAGCAGCCAAGTTCTTAATTCGAACACCGGGGAGCTGTTTTTT. Translation gives CASSQVLNSNTGELFF.

This chain joins TRBV7-9 and TRBJ2-1; 8 nucleotides agree with TRBD2. This CDR3 has 16 residues. Germline CDR1 SEHNR, CDR2 FQNEAQ (reference sequence). The V and J ends lost 6 bases and 3 bases, in that order; junction bases with no gene match: 10. The chain's CDR3 is CASSQKTSVVYNEQFF. The CDR3 region has the DNA TGTGCCAGCAGTCAAAAGACTAGCGTGGTCTACAATGAGCAGTTCTTC.

DNA for the CDR3: TGTGCCAGCAGCCAAGGGGCCAGGGCTGGGGCCAACGTCCTGACTTTC. Its translation is CASSQGARAGANVLTF. The rearrangement joins TRBV3-2 to TRBJ2-6; the D segment call TRBD1 is taken from the table without a DNA check. TRBV3-2 is deemed a pseudogene. The CDR3 spans 16 residues.

This clonotype was found a few times. The chain has TRBV7-2 and TRBJ1-3; D remains ambiguous. The V end lost 4 bases, the J end lost 0 bases, and 19 bases lay between the germline ends. This CDR3 region has 18 residues. Germline values: CDR1 SGHTA, CDR2 FQGNSA. CDR3 in DNA: TGTGCCAGCAGCTCCGGGGATGCATGGAAGATCTCTGGAAACACCATATATTTT. It is translated as CASSSGDAWKISGNTIYF.

The sample holds a few counts of this clonotype. The genes are TRBV19 and TRBJ2-6, with 7 bases aligning to TRBD2. The germline V gene encodes CDR1 LNHDA and CDR2 SQIVND (reference sequence). The CDR3 runs to 18 residues. Trimming removed 1 base from V and 0 bases from J; junction bases left unmatched: 6. As DNA, the CDR3 is TGTGCCAGTAGTATAGTGGGGGGGGTCGGCTCTGGGGCCAACGTCCTGACTTTC. This sequence encodes CASSIVGGVGSGANVLTF.

This clonotype was seen repeatedly, ten times or more. The genes are TRBV4-3 and TRBJ1-1, with a possible D match to TRBD1 (6 bases). Trimming stripped 1 base from V and 4 bases from J, with 19 bases between. CDR1 and CDR2 (germline): LGHNA, YSLEER. CDR3 size: 17 residues. CDR3 loop: CASSQGLFQGSGTEAFF. The CDR3 DNA follows: TGCGCCAGCAGCCAAGGTTTATTTCAGGGGAGCGGCACTGAAGCTTTCTTT.

This clonotype was seen many times. This chain connects TRBV7-8 to TRBJ1-5; D unresolved. Germline V gives CDR1 SGHVS, CDR2 FQNEAQ. This CDR3 is built from 13 residues. Trimming shortened V by 4 bases and J by 10 bases, and 14 bases separated the two germline ends. The CDR3 DNA reads TGTGCCAGCAGCTCCGAGAGGAGGGCTCCCCAGCATTTT. Residues: CASSSERRAPQHF.

This clonotype was counted only a few times. The chain links TRBV20-1 to TRBJ2-7, with TRBD2 identical over 14 bases. V dropped 6 bases and J dropped 5; count of bases not matched to a gene: 12. The CDR3 is made up of 16 amino acids. Germline V gene lookup returns CDR1 DFQATT and CDR2 SNEGSKA (reference sequence). The CDR3 DNA reads TGCAGTGCCCCTGGGACTAGCGGGGGACCCACCCACGAGCAGTACTTC. It translates to CSAPGTSGGPTHEQYF.

The CDR3 coding sequence is TGTGCCAGCAGTTTATATTTGGGGACAGTGGCAGGGGCCGCCGGGGGTGGCAAAAACATTCAGTACTTC. Translation: CASSLYLGTVAGAAGGGKNIQYF. The chain is built from TRBV28 and TRBJ2-4, with a tentative D call TRBD1 (7 bases). Germline lookup yields CDR1 MDHEN and CDR2 SYDVKM. The CDR3 sequence is 23 residues long. V lost 1 base and J lost 3, with 34 bases in between.

This CDR3 is CASSQEWGFLSGANVLTF. In DNA form, the CDR3 reads TGCGCCAGCAGCCAAGAATGGGGGTTCCTCTCTGGGGCCAACGTCCTGACTTTC. This chain links TRBV4-3 with TRBJ2-6; D could derive from TRBD1 or TRBD2 (5 bases each). The CDR3 has 18 amino acids. Trimming left V 0 bases short and J 0 bases short, with 12 bases between. Germline V gene sequence: CDR1 LGHNA, CDR2 YSLEER.

The chain recombines TRBV27 with TRBJ1-6; weak D call: TRBD1 (6 bases). V was pared by 3 bases and J by 2 bases, with 11 bases between. The CDR3 is 16 residues long. Germline CDR1 is MNHEY and CDR2 is SMNVEV (reference sequence). DNA of the CDR3: TGTGCCAGCAGTTTGAGCAGGGGTCCCTATAATTCACCCCTCCACTTT. This sequence encodes CASSLSRGPYNSPLHF.

This clonotype appeared a few times. The V call is TRBV20-1, the J call TRBJ2-7; tentative D call: TRBD2 (6 bases). The CDR3 length is 13 residues. V dropped 7 bases and J dropped 2 bases, with 15 bases sitting between them. CDR1 and CDR2 from the germline V gene are DFQATT and SNEGSKA (reference sequence). In DNA, the CDR3 is TGCAGTGTAGTCGGGGGTTTGGCCTACGAGCAGTACTTC. Translating gives CSVVGGLAYEQYF.

The V and J genes are TRBV9 and TRBJ2-2, with D perhaps TRBD1 or TRBD2 (6 bases each). The V gene's germline CDR1 is SGDLS and CDR2 YYNGEE. V dropped 0 bases and J dropped 7 bases, with 13 bases sitting between them. The CDR3 is 15 amino acids. The CDR3 sequence is CASSVESGAFGELFF. Here the CDR3 DNA reads TGTGCCAGCAGCGTAGAATCGGGGGCGTTCGGGGAGCTGTTTTTT.

The chain has TRBV12-3 or TRBV12-4 and TRBJ1-2; 11 positions agree with TRBD1. This CDR3 is built from 15 residues. J lost 4 bases, V lost 6 bases, and 7 bases had no gene match. The CDR3 sequence: CASSPPGQGVYGYTF. For the CDR3, the DNA is TGTGCCAGCAGCCCTCCGGGACAGGGGGTCTATGGCTACACCTTC.

In its sample, this clonotype was seen a few times. This chain joins TRBV7-9 and TRBJ2-1, with D perhaps matching TRBD1 or TRBD2 (7 bases each). There are 15 residues in the CDR3. The germline gives CDR1 SEHNR, CDR2 FQNEAQ (reference sequence). V was cut by 5 bases and J by 8 bases, with 19 bases left in between. CDR3 loop: CASSPGDREGDEQFF. The CDR3, as DNA: TGTGCCAGCAGCCCCGGTGACAGGGAGGGCGATGAGCAGTTCTTC.

This chain uses TRBV27 with TRBJ1-1; a possible D gene is TRBD1 (6 bases). Germline V CDR1 and CDR2: MNHEY, SMNVEV (reference sequence). Deletions cut 5 bases from V and 6 bases from J, with 16 bases between. The CDR3 is 14 residues long. DNA for the CDR3: TGTGCCAGCAGTCTGGGGGTGGAGGGGGCTGAAGCTTTCTTT. It specifies CASSLGVEGAEAFF.